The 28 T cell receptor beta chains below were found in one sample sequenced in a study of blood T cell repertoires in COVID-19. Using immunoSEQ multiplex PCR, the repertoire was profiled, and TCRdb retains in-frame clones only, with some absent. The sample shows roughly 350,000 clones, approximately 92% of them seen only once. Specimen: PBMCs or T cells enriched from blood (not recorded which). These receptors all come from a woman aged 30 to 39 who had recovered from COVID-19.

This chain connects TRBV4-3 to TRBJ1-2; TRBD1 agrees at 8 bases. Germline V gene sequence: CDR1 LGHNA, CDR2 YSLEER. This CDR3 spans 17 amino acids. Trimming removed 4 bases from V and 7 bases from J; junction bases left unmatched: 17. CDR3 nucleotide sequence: TGCGCCAGCAGCCCCTCTTTTGGGCAGGGGGCGCGGGGTGGCTACACCTTC. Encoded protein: CASSPSFGQGARGGYTF.

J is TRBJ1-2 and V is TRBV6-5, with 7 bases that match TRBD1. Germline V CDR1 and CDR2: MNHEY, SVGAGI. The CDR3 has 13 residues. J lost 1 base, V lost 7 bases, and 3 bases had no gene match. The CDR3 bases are TGTGCCAGCACCCGGGACAGTAACTATGGCTACACCTTC. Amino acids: CASTRDSNYGYTF.

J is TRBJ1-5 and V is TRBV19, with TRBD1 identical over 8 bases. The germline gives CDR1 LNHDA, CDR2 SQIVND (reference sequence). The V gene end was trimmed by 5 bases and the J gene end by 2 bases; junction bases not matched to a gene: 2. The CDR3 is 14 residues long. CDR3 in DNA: TGTGCCAGTAGTGCGGGACAGGGCAATCAGCCCCAGCATTTT. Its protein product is CASSAGQGNQPQHF.

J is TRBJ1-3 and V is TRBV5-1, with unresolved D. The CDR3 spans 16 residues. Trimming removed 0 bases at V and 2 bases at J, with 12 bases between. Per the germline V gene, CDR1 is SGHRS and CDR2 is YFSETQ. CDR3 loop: CASSLGAAGAGNTIYF. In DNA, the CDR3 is TGCGCCAGCAGCTTGGGAGCGGCCGGGGCTGGAAACACCATATATTTT.

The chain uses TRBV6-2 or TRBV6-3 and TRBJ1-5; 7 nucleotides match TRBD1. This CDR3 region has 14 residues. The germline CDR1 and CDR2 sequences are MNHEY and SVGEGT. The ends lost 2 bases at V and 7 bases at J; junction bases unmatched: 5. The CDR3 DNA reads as TGTGCCAGCAGTTACCTAGGGGGCGTGCAGCCCCAGCATTTT. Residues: CASSYLGGVQPQHF.

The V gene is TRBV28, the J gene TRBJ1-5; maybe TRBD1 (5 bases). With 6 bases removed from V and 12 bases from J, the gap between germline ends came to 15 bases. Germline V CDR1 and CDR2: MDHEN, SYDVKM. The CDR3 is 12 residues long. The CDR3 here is CASSRGGGRQHF. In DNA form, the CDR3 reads TGTGCCAGCAGCCGCGGGGGGGGACGCCAGCATTTT.

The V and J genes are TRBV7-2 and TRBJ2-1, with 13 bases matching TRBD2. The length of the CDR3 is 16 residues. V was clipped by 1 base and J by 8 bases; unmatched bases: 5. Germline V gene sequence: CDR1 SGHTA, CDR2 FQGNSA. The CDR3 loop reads CASSLDAGLAGDEQFF. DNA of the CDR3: TGTGCCAGCAGCTTAGATGCCGGACTAGCGGGGGATGAGCAGTTCTTC.

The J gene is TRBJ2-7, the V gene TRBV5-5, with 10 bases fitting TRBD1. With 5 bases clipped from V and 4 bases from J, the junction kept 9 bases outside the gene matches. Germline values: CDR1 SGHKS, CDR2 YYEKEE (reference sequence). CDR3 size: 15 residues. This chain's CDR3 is CASRKGQGPGYEQYF. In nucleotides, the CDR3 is TGTGCCAGCAGGAAGGGACAGGGGCCTGGGTACGAGCAGTACTTC.

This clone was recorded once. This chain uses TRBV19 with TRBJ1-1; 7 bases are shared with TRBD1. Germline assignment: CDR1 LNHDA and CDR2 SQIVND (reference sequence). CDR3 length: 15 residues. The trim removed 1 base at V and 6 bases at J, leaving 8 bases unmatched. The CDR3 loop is CASSIVGQGGAEAFF. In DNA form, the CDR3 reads TGTGCCAGTAGTATAGTAGGGCAGGGGGGAGCTGAAGCTTTCTTT.

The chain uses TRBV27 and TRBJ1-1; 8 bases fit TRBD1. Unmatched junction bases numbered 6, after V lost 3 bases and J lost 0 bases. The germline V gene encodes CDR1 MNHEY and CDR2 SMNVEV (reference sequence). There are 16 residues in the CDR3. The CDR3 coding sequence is TGTGCCAGCAGTTTCATCGGGACAGGCCTGAACACTGAAGCTTTCTTT. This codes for CASSFIGTGLNTEAFF.

This CDR3 is CASSVGTEYSNQPQHF. The DNA for the CDR3 is TGTGCCAGTAGTGTGGGGACAGAGTATAGCAATCAGCCCCAGCATTTT. The rearrangement joins TRBV19 to TRBJ1-5; 7 nucleotides agree with TRBD1. The CDR3 extends over 16 amino acids. V was pared by 5 bases and J by 0 bases, with 7 bases of the junction left unmatched. Germline CDR1 and CDR2: LNHDA and SQIVND (reference sequence).

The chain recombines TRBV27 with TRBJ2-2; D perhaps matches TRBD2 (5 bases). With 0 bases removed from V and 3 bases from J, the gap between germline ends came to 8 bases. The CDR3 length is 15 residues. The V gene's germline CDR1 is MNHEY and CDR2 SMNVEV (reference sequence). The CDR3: CASSLSGVHTGELFF. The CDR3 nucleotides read TGTGCCAGCAGTTTATCGGGAGTCCACACCGGGGAGCTGTTTTTT.

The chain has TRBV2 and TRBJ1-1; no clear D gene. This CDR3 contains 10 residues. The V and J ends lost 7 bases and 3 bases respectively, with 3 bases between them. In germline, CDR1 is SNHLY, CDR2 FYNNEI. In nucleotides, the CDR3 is TGTGCCAGCACTTACACTGAAGCTTTCTTT. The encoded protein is CASTYTEAFF.

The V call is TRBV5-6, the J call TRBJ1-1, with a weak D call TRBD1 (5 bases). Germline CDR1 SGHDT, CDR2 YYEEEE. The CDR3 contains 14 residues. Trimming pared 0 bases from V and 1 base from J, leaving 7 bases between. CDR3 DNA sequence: TGTGCCAGCAGCTTGGGTGACAGGAACACTGAAGCTTTCTTT. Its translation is CASSLGDRNTEAFF.

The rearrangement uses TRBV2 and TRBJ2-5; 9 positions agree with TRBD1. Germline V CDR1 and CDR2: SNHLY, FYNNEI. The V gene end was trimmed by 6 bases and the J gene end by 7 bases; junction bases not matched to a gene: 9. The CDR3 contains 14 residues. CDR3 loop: CASSPQTGGGTQYF. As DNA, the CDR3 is TGTGCCAGCAGCCCCCAGACAGGGGGAGGGACCCAGTACTTC.

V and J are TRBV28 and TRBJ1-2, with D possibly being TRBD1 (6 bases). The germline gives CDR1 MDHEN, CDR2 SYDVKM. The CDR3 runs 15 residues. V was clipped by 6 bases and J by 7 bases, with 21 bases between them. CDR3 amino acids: CASSPSVGALGGYTF. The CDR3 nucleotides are TGTGCCAGCAGCCCGAGCGTGGGGGCATTAGGTGGCTACACCTTC.

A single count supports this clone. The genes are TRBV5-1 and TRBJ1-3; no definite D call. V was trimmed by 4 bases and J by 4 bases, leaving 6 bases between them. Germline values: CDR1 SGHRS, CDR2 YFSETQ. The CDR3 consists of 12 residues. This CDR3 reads CASSDSGNTIYF. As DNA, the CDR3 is TGCGCCAGCAGCGACTCCGGAAACACCATATATTTT.

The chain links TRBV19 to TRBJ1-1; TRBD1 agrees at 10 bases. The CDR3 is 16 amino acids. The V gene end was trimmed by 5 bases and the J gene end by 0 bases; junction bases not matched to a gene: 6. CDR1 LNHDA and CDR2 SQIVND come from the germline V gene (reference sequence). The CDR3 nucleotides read TGTGCCAGTAGTGTCGGGACAGGGGATATGAACACTGAAGCTTTCTTT. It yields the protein CASSVGTGDMNTEAFF. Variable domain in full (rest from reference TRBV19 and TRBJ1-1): DGGITQSPKYLFRKEGQNVTLSCEQNLNHDAMYWYRQDPGQGLRLIYYSQIVNDFQKGDIAEGYSVSREKKESFPLTVTSAQKNPTAFYLCASSVGTGDMNTEAFFGQGTRLTVV.

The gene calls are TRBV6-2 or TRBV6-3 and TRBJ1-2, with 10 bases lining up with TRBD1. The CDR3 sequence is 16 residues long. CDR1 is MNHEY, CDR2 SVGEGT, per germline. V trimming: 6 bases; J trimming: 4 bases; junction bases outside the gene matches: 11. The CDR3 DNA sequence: TGTGCCAGCAGCCGTTCATCCGGGACAGGGGCCTATGGCTACACCTTC. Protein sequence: CASSRSSGTGAYGYTF.

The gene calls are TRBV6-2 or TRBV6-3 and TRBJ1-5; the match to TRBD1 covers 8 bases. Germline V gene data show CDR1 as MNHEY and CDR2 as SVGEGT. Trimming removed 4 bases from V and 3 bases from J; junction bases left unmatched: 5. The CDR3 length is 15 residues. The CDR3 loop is CASSLRDRHNQPQHF. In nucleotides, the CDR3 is TGTGCCAGCAGTTTGAGGGACAGGCACAATCAGCCCCAGCATTTT.

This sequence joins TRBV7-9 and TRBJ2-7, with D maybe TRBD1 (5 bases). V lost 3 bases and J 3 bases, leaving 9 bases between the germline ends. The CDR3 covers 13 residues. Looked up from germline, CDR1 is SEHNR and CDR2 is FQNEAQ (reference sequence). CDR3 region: CASSLTEDYEQYF. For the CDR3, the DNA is TGTGCCAGCAGCTTGACAGAGGACTACGAGCAGTACTTC.

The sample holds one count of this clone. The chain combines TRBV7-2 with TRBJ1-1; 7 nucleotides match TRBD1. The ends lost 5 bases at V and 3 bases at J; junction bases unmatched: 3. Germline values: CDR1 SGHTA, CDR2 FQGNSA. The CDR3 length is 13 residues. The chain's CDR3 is CASSPQGDTEAFF. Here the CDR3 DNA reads TGTGCCAGCAGCCCCCAGGGGGACACTGAAGCTTTCTTT.

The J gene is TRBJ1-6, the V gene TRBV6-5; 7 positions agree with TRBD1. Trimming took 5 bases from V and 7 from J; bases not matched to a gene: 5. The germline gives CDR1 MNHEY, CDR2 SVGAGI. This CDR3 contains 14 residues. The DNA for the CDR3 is TGTGCCAGCAGTATACAGGGGATGAATTCACCCCTCCACTTT. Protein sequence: CASSIQGMNSPLHF.

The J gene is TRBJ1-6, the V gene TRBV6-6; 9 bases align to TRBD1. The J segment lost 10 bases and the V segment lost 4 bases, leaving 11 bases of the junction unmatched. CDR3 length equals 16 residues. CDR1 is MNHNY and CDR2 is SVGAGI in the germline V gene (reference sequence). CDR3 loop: CASSFPTGGESSPLHF. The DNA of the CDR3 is TGTGCCAGCAGTTTTCCGACAGGGGGGGAAAGCTCACCCCTCCACTTT.

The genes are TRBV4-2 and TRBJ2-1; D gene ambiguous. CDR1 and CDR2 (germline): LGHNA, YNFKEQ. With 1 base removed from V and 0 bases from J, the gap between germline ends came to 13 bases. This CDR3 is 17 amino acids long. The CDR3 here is CASSQVAGGTSYNEQFF. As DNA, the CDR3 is TGTGCCAGCAGCCAAGTTGCCGGCGGCACCTCCTACAATGAGCAGTTCTTC.

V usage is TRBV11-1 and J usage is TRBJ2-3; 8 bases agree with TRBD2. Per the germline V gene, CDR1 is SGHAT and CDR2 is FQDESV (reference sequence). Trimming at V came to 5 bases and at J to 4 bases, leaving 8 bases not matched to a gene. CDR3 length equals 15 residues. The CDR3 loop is CASSLTSGSADTQYF. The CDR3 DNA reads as TGTGCCAGCAGCCTGACCAGCGGGAGTGCAGATACGCAGTATTTT.

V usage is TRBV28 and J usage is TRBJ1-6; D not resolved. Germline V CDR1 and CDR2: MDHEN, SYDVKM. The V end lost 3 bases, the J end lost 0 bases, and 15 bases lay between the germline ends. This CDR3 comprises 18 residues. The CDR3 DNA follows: TGTGCCAGCAGTTTTTGGGCAGGTCGTGGCTCCTATAATTCACCCCTCCACTTT. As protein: CASSFWAGRGSYNSPLHF.

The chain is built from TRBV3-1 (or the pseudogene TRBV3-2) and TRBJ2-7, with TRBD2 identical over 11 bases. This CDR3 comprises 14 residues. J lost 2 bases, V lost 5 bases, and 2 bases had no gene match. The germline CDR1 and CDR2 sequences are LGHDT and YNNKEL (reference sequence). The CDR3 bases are TGTGCCAGCAGCTTAGCGGGGGGGGCCTACGAGCAGTACTTC. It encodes CASSLAGGAYEQYF.